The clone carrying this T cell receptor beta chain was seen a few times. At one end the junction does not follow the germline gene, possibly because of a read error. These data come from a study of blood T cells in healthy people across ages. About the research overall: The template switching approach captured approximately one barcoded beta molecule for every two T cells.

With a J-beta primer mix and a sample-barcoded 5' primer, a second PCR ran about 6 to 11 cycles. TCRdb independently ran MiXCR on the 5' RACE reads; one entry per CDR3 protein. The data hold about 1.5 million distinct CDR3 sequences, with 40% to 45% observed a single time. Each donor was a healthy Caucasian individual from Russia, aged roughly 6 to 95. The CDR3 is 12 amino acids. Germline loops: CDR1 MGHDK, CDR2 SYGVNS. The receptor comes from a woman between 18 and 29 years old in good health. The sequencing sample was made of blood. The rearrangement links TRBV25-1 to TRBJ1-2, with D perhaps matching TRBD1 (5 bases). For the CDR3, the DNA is TGTACCAGCACTGGGACCGGTTATGGCTACACCTTC. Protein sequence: CTSTGTGYGYTF.